What follows are 3 T cell receptor beta chains derived from one specimen sequenced in a study of radiotherapy plus CTLA-4 blockade in lung cancer (dated by TCRdb to 2017 to 2018). Libraries were constructed by the immunoSEQ multiplex PCR assay. TCRdb retrieved this table from immuneACCESS and kept in-frame rearrangements only. Not all clones are present; in checked studies, unresolved V genes account for under half, and no reason is known for the remainder. Within this sample are tens of thousands of clones, with about 79% of them counted one time only. The top ten clones comprise about 20% of the sample. Sequencing was performed on peripheral blood, taken from a patient treated with radiotherapy plus ipilimumab. The receptors shown here come from a human donor with non-small cell lung cancer whose response to radiotherapy plus ipilimumab could not be evaluated. Some clones in this sample may be carry-over from other donors' samples.

The gene calls are TRBV5-4 and TRBJ2-5; 15 nucleotides agree with TRBD2. This CDR3 contains 15 residues. V was pared by 6 bases and J by 3 bases, with 3 bases of the junction left unmatched. Per the germline V gene, CDR1 is SGHNT and CDR2 is YYREEE (reference sequence). The DNA for the CDR3 is TGTGCCAGCAAAAGGACTAGCGGGGGGGAAGAGACCCAGTACTTC. Amino acid sequence: CASKRTSGGEETQYF.

CDR3 bases: TGTGCCAGCAGTCTAGCGGGGGCCTACGAGCAGTACTTC. Protein sequence: CASSLAGAYEQYF. This chain connects TRBV6-6 to TRBJ2-7; 10 bases agree with TRBD2. The CDR3 sequence is 13 residues long. The V and J ends lost 5 bases and 2 bases, in that order; junction bases with no gene match: 0. Germline V gives CDR1 MNHNY, CDR2 SVGAGI (reference sequence).

The rearrangement uses TRBV18 and TRBJ2-7; D gene unclear. V lost 0 bases, J lost 3 bases, and 3 bases lay in between. CDR1 is KGHSH and CDR2 is LQKENI in the germline V gene. The CDR3 runs 12 residues. The CDR3 nucleotides read TGTGCCAGCTCACCACCTAGCTACGAGCAGTACTTC. Translating gives CASSPPSYEQYF.